This T cell receptor (beta chain) was documented in a study of control samples from healthy donors and cancer patients. This clone appeared a single time. This CDR3 comprises 14 residues. Germline lookup yields CDR1 SEHNR and CDR2 FQNEAQ (reference sequence). V shed 4 bases and J shed 0 bases, with 8 bases lying between them. Repertoires were generated with immunoSEQ multiplex PCR, while TCRdb's copy carries only in-frame clones and drops some. The repertoire holds 130,000 to 150,000 clones, about 89% seen once, with over 4% in the top ten. This sequence joins TRBV7-9 and TRBJ2-3; D is uncertain. This TCR derives from a man aged 25-45 years in good health. The material sequenced was blood. CDR3: CASSYRVSTDTQYF. The CDR3 nucleotides read TGTGCCAGCAGCTACAGAGTTAGCACAGATACGCAGTATTTT.